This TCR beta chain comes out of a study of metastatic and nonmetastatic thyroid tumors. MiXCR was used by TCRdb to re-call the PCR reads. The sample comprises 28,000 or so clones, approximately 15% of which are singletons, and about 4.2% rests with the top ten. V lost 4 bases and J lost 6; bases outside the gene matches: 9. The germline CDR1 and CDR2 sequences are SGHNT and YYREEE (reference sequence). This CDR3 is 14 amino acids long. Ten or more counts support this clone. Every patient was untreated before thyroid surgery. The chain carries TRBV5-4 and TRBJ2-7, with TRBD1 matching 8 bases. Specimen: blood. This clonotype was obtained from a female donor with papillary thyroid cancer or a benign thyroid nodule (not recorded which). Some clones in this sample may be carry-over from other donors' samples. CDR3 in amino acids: CASSQWTGKAEQYF. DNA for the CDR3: TGTGCCAGCAGCCAGTGGACAGGGAAGGCCGAGCAGTACTTC.